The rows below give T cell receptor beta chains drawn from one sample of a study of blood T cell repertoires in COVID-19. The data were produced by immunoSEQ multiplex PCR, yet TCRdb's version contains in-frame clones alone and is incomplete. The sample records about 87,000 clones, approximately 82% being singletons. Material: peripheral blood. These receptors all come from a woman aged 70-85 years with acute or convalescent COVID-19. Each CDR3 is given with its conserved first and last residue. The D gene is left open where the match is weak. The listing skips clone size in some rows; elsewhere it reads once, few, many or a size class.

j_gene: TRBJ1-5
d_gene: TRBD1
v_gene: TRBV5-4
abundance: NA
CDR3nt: TGTGCCAGCAGCGAGGGACAGGGCGGATTGAATCAGCCCCAGCATTTT
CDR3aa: CASSEGQGGLNQPQHF

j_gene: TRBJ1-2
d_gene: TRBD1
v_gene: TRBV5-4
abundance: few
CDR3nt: TGTGCCAGCAGCTTAGGGACAGTCAAGGGCTATGGCTACACCTTC
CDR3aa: CASSLGTVKGYGYTF

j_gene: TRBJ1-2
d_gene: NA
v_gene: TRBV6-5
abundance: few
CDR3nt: TGTGCCAGCCACCCGGGGGGACTTCGTGGCTATGGCTACACCTTC
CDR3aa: CASHPGGLRGYGYTF

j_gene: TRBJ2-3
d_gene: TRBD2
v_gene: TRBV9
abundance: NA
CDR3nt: TGTGCCAGCAGCACGGGGGGTATGGGCACAGATACGCAGTATTTT
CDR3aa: CASSTGGMGTDTQYF

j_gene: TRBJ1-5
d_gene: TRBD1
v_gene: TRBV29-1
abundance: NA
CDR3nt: TGCAGCGCCGTAGGACAGGCGGATCAGCCCCAGCATTTT
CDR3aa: CSAVGQADQPQHF

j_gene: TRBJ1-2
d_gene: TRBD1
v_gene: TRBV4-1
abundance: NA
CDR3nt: TGCGCCAGCAGCTCTGGGACAGGGACCTATGGCTACACCTTC
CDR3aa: CASSSGTGTYGYTF

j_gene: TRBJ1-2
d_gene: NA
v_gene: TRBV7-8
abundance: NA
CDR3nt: TGTGCCAGCAGCCCCCTGACAGTCGTAGAAGGTGGCTACACCTTC
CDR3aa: CASSPLTVVEGGYTF

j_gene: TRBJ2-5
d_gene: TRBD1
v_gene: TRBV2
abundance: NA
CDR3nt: TGTGCCAGCAGAGCGGACAGGGAAGAGACCCAGTACTTC
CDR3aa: CASRADREETQYF

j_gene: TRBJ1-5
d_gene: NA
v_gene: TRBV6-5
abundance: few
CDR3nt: TGTGCCAGCAGTTACGGCAGAAATCAGCCCCAGCATTTT
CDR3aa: CASSYGRNQPQHF

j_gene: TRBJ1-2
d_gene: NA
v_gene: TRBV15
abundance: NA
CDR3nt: TGTGCCACCAGCAGAGAGCTTGAGACAGCGAATAACTATGGCTACACCTTC
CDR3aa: CATSRELETANNYGYTF

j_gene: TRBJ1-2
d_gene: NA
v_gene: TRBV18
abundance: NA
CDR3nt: TGTGCCAGCTCACCAGGACAGCATACTAACTATGGCTACACCTTC
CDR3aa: CASSPGQHTNYGYTF

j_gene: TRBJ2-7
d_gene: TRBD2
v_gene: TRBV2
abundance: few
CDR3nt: TGTGCCAGCAGTTTTCCGGGACTAGCGGGGGACGAGCAGTACTTC
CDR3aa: CASSFPGLAGDEQYF

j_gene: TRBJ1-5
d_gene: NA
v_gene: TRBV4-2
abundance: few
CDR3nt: TGTGCCAGCAGCCAAGAAGGGGGGGTAAGCAATCAGCCCCAGCATTTT
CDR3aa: CASSQEGGVSNQPQHF

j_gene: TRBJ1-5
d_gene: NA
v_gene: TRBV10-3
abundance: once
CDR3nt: TGTGCCATCAGTGAGTCGGGGAGGGAGGCCCAGCATTTT
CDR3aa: CAISESGREAQHF

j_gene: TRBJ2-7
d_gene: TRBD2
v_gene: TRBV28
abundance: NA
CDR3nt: TGTGCCAGCAGTTTATTGAGGGGGACTAGCGGGGGCTACGAGCAGTACTTC
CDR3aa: CASSLLRGTSGGYEQYF

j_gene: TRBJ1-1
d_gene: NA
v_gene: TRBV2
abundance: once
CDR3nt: TGTGCCAGCAGTACACAGGGAGGGTACACTGAAGCTTTCTTT
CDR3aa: CASSTQGGYTEAFF

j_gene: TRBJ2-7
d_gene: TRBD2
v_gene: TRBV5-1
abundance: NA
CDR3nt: TGCGCCAGCAGCCAAGCGGGGTACGAGCAGTACTTC
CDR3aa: CASSQAGYEQYF

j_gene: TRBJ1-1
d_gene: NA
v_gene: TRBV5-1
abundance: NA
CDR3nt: TGCGCCAGCAGCTTGATAAGGGAGGGCCGGACTGAAGCTTTCTTT
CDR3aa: CASSLIREGRTEAFF

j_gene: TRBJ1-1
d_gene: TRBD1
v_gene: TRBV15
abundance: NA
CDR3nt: TGTGCCACTACCCGGGACAGCATGAACACTGAAGCTTTCTTT
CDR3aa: CATTRDSMNTEAFF

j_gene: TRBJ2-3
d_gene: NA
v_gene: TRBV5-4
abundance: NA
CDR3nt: TGTGCCAGCAGCTTGGGGGCGGGGTACACAGATACGCAGTATTTT
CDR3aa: CASSLGAGYTDTQYF

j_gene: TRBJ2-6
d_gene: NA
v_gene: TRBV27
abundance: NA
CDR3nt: TGTGCCAGCAGTTCCCCCCACACTGGGGCCAACGTCCTGACTTTC
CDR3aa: CASSSPHTGANVLTF

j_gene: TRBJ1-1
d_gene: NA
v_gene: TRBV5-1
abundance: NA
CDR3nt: TGCGCCAGCAGCTTGGACATTGGGTGGTCCAGGGACACTGAAGCTTTCTTT
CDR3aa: CASSLDIGWSRDTEAFF

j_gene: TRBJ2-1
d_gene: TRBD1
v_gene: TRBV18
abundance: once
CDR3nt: TGTGCCAGCTCACTTACAAAAACTCTTGGCCGGGACAGCTACAATGAGCAGTTCTTC
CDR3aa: CASSLTKTLGRDSYNEQFF

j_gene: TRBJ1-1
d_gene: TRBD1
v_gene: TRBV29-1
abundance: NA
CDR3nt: TGCAGCGTTGACCATTCAGGGGGCGCTGACGCTTTCTTT
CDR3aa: CSVDHSGGADAFF

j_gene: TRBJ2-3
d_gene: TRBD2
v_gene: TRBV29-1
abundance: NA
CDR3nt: TGCAGCGTGGCACGACTAGCGGGGAGCACAGATACGCAGTATTTT
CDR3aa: CSVARLAGSTDTQYF

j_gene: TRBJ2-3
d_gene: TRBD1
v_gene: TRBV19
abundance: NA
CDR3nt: TGTGCCAGTAGTGCCCCTTGGACAGGGGGGACAGATACGCAGTATTTT
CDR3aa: CASSAPWTGGTDTQYF

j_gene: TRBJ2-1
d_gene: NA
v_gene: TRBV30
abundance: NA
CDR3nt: TGTGCCTGGACGACTGGATTAGACTCAAATGAGCAGTTCTTC
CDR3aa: CAWTTGLDSNEQFF

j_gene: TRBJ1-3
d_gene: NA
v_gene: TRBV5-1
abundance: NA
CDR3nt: TGCGCCAGCAGCGTGGGGGAGGCTGGAAACACCATATATTTT
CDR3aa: CASSVGEAGNTIYF

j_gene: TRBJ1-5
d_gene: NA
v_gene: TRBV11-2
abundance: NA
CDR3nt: TGTGCCAGCAGCTTCGCCGGGACACGTAATCAGCCCCAGCATTTT
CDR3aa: CASSFAGTRNQPQHF

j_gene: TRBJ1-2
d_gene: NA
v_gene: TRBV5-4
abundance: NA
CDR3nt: TGTGCCAGCAGCGAATACCAGGGGATCTATGGCTACACCTTC
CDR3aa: CASSEYQGIYGYTF

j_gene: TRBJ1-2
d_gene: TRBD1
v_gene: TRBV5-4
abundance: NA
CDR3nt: TGTGCCAGCAGCTTGGGAGGGGGCAGAGGATACGGCTACACCTTC
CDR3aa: CASSLGGGRGYGYTF

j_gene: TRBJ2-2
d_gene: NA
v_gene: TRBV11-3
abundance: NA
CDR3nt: TGTGCCAGCAACCCACGGACACAGAACACCGGGGAGCTGTTTTTT
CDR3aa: CASNPRTQNTGELFF

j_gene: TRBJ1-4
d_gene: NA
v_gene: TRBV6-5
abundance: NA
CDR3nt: TGTGCCAGCAGTTCGACAGCAACTAATGAAAAACTGTTTTTT
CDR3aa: CASSSTATNEKLFF

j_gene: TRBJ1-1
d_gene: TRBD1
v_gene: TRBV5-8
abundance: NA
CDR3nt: TGTGCCAGCAGCCCTACCGGGACAGGGGACACTGAAGCTTTCTTT
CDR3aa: CASSPTGTGDTEAFF

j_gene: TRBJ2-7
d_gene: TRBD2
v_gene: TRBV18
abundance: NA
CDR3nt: TGTGCCAGCTCACTGAATAGCGGGGGGGCCCCCGAGCAGTACTTC
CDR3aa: CASSLNSGGAPEQYF

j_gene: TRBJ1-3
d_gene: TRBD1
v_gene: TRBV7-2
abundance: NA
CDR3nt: TGTGCCAGCAGCTCCTCGACAGGGGCTGGAAACACCATATATTTT
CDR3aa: CASSSSTGAGNTIYF

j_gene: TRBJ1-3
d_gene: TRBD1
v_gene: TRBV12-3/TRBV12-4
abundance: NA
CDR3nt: TGTGCCAGCAGTTCGGACAGGACGGACACCATATATTTT
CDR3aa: CASSSDRTDTIYF

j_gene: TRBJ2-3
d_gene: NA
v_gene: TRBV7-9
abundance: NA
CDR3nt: TGTGCCAGCAGTTATACAGGGACAGATACGCAGTATTTT
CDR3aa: CASSYTGTDTQYF

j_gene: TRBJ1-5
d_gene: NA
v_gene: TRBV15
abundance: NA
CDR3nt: TGTGCCACCAGCAGCCCTTGGGGGCAGGGACAGCCCCAGCATTTT
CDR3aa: CATSSPWGQGQPQHF

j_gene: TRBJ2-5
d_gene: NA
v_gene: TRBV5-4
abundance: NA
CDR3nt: TGTGCCAGCAGACAGGGCCAAGAGACCCAGTACTTC
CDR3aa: CASRQGQETQYF

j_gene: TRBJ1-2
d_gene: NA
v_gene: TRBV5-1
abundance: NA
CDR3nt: TGCGCCAGCAGCTTGGAAACAGGAGTTCTCTATGGCTACACCTTC
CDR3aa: CASSLETGVLYGYTF

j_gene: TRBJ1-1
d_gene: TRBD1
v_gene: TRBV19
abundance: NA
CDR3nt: TGTGCCAGTAGTGAAACAGGGGGCGCGGGTACTGAAGCTTTCTTT
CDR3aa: CASSETGGAGTEAFF

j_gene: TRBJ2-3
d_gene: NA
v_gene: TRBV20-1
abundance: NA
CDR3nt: TGCAGTGCTAGGCCGGGAGATACGCAGTATTTT
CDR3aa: CSARPGDTQYF

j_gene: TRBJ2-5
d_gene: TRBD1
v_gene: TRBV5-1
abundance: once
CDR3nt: TGCGCCAGCAAAAACCGGGACAGACAGACCCAGTACTTC
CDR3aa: CASKNRDRQTQYF

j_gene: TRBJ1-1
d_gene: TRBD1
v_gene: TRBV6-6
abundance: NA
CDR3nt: TGTGCCAGCAGTTACCTCGGGACAGGCCCGAACACTGAAGCTTTCTTT
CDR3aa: CASSYLGTGPNTEAFF

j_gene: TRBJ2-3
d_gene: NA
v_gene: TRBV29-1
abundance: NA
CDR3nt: TGCAGCGCGCGTAACAGGGGAGGACCAGATACGCAGTATTTT
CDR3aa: CSARNRGGPDTQYF

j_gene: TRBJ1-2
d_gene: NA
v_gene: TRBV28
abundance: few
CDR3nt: TGTGCCAGTCTTAGGGGAAACTATGGCTACACCTTC
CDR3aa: CASLRGNYGYTF

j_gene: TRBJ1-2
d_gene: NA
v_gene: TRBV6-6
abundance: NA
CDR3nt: TGTGCCACCCTTCCCGGGGGGGGCGCGGACTATGGCTACACCTTC
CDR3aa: CATLPGGGADYGYTF

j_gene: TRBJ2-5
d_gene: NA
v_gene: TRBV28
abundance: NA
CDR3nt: TGTGCCAGCAGCCTCAGCGCTAGGGGCCCTGTCCAAGAGACCCAGTACTTC
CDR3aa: CASSLSARGPVQETQYF

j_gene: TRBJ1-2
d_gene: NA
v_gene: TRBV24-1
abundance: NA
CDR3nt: TGTGCCACCAGTGACTCGAGAGTTAACTATGGCTACACCTTC
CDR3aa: CATSDSRVNYGYTF

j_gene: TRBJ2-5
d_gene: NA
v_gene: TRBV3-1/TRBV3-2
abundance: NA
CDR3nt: TGTGCCAGCAGCCCCTCCGGAACAGGGCTTCAAGAGACCCAGTACTTC
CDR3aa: CASSPSGTGLQETQYF

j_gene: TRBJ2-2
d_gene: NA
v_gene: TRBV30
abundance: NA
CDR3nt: TGTGCCTGGAGTACCCTGGGGGTATGGGGGCGAGCGAACACCGGGGAGCTGTTTTTT
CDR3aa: CAWSTLGVWGRANTGELFF